This TCR beta chain appears in the sequencing data of a study of radiotherapy plus CTLA-4 blockade in lung cancer. As for the study in general: Overall, about 19% of patients showed an objective response, while 31% attained disease control.

Study conclusions and caveats: Interferon-beta, together with early blood T cell clone dynamics, reportedly best predicted response. Radiotherapy was combined with ipilimumab, and tumor-derived TCR clones then expanded in blood.

Enrolled patients, whose metastatic non-small-cell lung cancer was chemo-refractory, received focal radiation plus CTLA-4 blockade with ipilimumab. Comment on this clone: The antigen is not known.

Sequenced by immunoSEQ multiplex PCR; TCRdb stores in-frame clones only, minus some. The sample has more than 90,000 clones; around 84% are singletons. CDR1 is SGHKS and CDR2 is YYEKEE in the germline V gene (reference sequence). Trimming took off 1 base at V and 2 bases at J, with 12 bases between the two ends. The CDR3 sequence is 15 residues long. This sample comprised peripheral blood, obtained from a patient treated with radiotherapy plus ipilimumab. The rearrangement joins TRBV5-5 to TRBJ2-5, with a weak D call TRBD1 (6 bases). This TCR came from a human donor with non-small cell lung cancer that progressed on radiotherapy plus ipilimumab. The CDR3 DNA is TGTGCCAGCAGCTTGCTGGACAGAAGACAAGAGACCCAGTACTTC. Translated: CASSLLDRRQETQYF.